The 4 T cell receptor beta chains presented below share a single source sample, sequenced in a study of blood T cell repertoires in COVID-19. Produced via immunoSEQ multiplex PCR; TCRdb's table is partial and in-frame only. The sample holds 90,000 to 100,000 clones, 86% seen once. Sequenced: peripheral blood. The receptors here all came from a man older than 75 with acute or convalescent COVID-19.

The table lists this clone with a count of one. The chain recombines TRBV4-1 with TRBJ1-6, with D unresolved. This CDR3 contains 13 residues. Germline CDR1 MGHRA, CDR2 YSYEKL. The V end lost 2 bases, the J end lost 8 bases, and 7 bases lay between the germline ends. CDR3 sequence (DNA): TGCGCCAGCAGCCAAACTTTCGATTCACCCCTCCACTTT. As protein: CASSQTFDSPLHF.

The V call is TRBV7-8, the J call TRBJ1-5, with 8 positions matching TRBD1. CDR1 is SGHVS, CDR2 FQNEAQ, per germline. The CDR3 extends over 15 amino acids. The J segment lost 0 bases and the V segment lost 5 bases, leaving 3 bases of the junction unmatched. CDR3 protein: CASSPGQGSNQPQHF. In nucleotides, the CDR3 is TGTGCCAGCAGCCCTGGACAGGGTAGCAATCAGCCCCAGCATTTT.

The chain combines TRBV11-2 with TRBJ2-7; D is perhaps TRBD1 (5 bases). With 3 bases removed from V and 2 bases from J, the gap between germline ends came to 14 bases. The CDR3 loop spans 15 amino acids. The V gene's germline CDR1 is SGHAT and CDR2 FQNNGV. CDR3 sequence reads: CASSFRVGATYEQYF. DNA of the CDR3: TGTGCCAGCAGCTTCAGGGTAGGGGCGACCTACGAGCAGTACTTC.

This clone was seen a few times. The chain couples TRBV7-2 to TRBJ2-3, with TRBD1 matching over 7 bases. The ends lost 5 bases at V and 5 bases at J; junction bases unmatched: 7. Germline V gives CDR1 SGHTA, CDR2 FQGNSA. The CDR3 length is 14 residues. This chain's CDR3 is CASSTGQAGDTQYF. The CDR3 nucleotides read TGTGCCAGCAGCACCGGACAGGCGGGAGATACGCAGTATTTT.